This TCR beta chain originates from a study of spatial heterogeneity in lung cancer (dated by TCRdb to the late 2010s). Some background on the complete study: Beta-chain transcripts were consistently detected in greater numbers than alpha-chain transcripts, which likely reflects a higher abundance of beta-chain transcripts. At surgery, over 200 tumor regions, almost 65 matched nontumor lung samples and 45 to 60 PBMC samples were TCR-sequenced for both alpha and beta chains. TCR repertoire features were related to nonsynonymous mutation counts determined by whole-exome sequencing of tumor tissue. In the raw uncorrected reads, each unique combination of TCR and UMI appeared more than ten times on average. The study quantitatively compared TCR alpha and beta repertoires across multiple tumor regions, matched nontumor lung and blood in non-small cell lung cancer.

In light of the paper, this sample's time point label describes: sample taken at primary tumor resection. The donors were 65 to 90 patients from the lung TRACERx cohort who had early-stage, untreated non-small cell lung cancer. For TCR sequencing, whole RNA was extracted from tumor and nontumor lung tissue, or from cryopreserved PBMC samples, and no cell sorting was done. Only patients with enough RNA available from two or more tumor regions were chosen for TCR sequencing. The paper as a whole reports these results and caveats: Confirming at a functional level the hypothesis that regional TCRs recognize regional mutations was considered to require additional single-cell paired TCR alpha and beta sequencing. Ubiquitous expanded tumor TCRs showed up in blood more often at tumor resection than at routine follow-up.

Ten or more counts support this clonotype. Its specific antigen is unknown. Per-base qualities were not stored, and no clone one base away is much larger. Library preparation employed 5' RACE. The instrument given in TCRdb is NextSeq 500. In the TCR library protocol, a unique molecular identifier was attached to each TCR cDNA molecule so that PCR and sequencing errors could be corrected. The authors' analysis ran thus. Decombinator tools were used for TCR identification, UMI-based error correction and CDR3 extraction. Expanded TCRs were defined as those above a frequency of 2 per 1,000, corresponding to the top 1% of the tumor frequency distribution. Renyi diversity was computed with the R vegan package after each repertoire had been subsampled 100 times to 5,000 TCRs. CDR3 similarity networks were built from amino acid triplet string-kernel similarity, connecting CDR3s with pairwise similarity above 0.82. TCRdb itself trimmed the public reads at Q25 with fastp, ran MiXCR and retained productive beta chains. Each entry is one CDR3 protein sequence, shown with its most common DNA and genes. TCRdb, not the original authors, processed these V and J calls. The table for this sample lists 40,000 or so distinct CDR3 sequences; more than 4.5% of them were counted only once. Around 25% of the sample rests with the top ten.

Trimming costs V 2 bases and J 6 bases, and their ends lie 8 bases apart. CDR1 and CDR2 were assigned from the germline V gene as MDHEN and SYDVKM. The CDR3 numbers 14 residues from cysteine through phenylalanine. The read is trimmed to its CDR3 DNA, 42 bases read in frame from base 1. This receptor was identified in a female donor with early-stage non-small cell lung cancer. Material: PBMCs, obtained at surgery. The sequence joins TRBV28 to TRBJ1-6; no D gene can be assigned with confidence. The DNA sequence is as follows: TGTGCCAGCAGTTTACGGGCAGCTAATTCACCCCTCCACTTT. This translates into CASSLRAANSPLHF.